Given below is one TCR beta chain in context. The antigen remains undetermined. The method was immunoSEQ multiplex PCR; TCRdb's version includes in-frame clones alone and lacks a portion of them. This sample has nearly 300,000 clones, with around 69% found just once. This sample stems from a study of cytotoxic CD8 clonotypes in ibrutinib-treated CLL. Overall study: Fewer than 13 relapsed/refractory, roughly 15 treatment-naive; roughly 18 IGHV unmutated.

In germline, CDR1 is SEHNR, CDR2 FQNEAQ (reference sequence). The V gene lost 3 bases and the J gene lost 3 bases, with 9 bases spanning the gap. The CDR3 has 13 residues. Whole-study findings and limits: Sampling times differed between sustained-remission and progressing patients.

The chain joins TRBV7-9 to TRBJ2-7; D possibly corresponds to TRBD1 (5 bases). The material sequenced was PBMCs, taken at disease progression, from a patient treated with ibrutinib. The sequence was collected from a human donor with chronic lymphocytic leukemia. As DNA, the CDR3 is TGTGCCAGCAGCTTGGGGCTTAGCTACGAGCAGTACTTC. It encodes CASSLGLSYEQYF.